The rows below give T cell receptor beta chains drawn from one sample of a study of cytotoxic CD8 clonotypes in ibrutinib-treated CLL. Libraries were prepared by immunoSEQ multiplex PCR; TCRdb keeps only in-frame clonotypes and omits some of them. The table includes approximately 140,000 clones, about 80% detected once. Sequences were derived from PBMCs, sampled after 12 months of ibrutinib treatment. These receptors were collected from a human donor with chronic lymphocytic leukemia. The CDR3 runs from the conserved cysteine through the conserved F or W. A D gene is named only where the DNA matches it firmly. Part of the rows lack a size; the others show once, few, many or a class for expanded clones.

clone size: -; J gene: TRBJ2-2; V gene: TRBV11-2; D gene: TRBD1; CDR3 DNA: TGTGCCAGCAGCTTTCCGGGACAGGGGGTGACCGGGGAGCTGTTTTTT; CDR3 protein: CASSFPGQGVTGELFF
clone size: -; J gene: TRBJ1-4; V gene: TRBV6-1; D gene: -; CDR3 DNA: TGTGCCAGCAGTGGTTATTGGGGAGCGACTAATGAAAAACTGTTTTTT; CDR3 protein: CASSGYWGATNEKLFF
clone size: -; J gene: TRBJ2-5; V gene: TRBV30; D gene: -; CDR3 DNA: TGTGCCTGGAGTGTACTAGAAGAGACCCAGTACTTC; CDR3 protein: CAWSVLEETQYF
clone size: once; J gene: TRBJ1-4; V gene: TRBV9; D gene: -; CDR3 DNA: TGTGCCAGCAGCGTGGCGTGGGGTACCAATGAAAAACTGTTTTTT; CDR3 protein: CASSVAWGTNEKLFF
clone size: -; J gene: TRBJ1-5; V gene: TRBV4-1; D gene: -; CDR3 DNA: TGCGCCAGCAGCCAAGACGGAGTCGTCGCTCAGCCCCAGCATTTT; CDR3 protein: CASSQDGVVAQPQHF
clone size: -; J gene: TRBJ2-7; V gene: TRBV7-2; D gene: -; CDR3 DNA: TGTGCCAGCAGCTTAGTGGCTAGCTTCCACGAGCAGTACTTC; CDR3 protein: CASSLVASFHEQYF
clone size: -; J gene: TRBJ1-1; V gene: TRBV5-6; D gene: TRBD1; CDR3 DNA: TGTGCCAGCAGCGCCGCAGGGGGCCCCAACTGGCGAGCTTTCTTT; CDR3 protein: CASSAAGGPNWRAFF
clone size: -; J gene: TRBJ1-2; V gene: TRBV6-4; D gene: -; CDR3 DNA: TGTGCCAGCAGTGACTCTCGTTGGGGGAACTATGGCTACACCTTC; CDR3 protein: CASSDSRWGNYGYTF
clone size: -; J gene: TRBJ2-7; V gene: TRBV11-3; D gene: -; CDR3 DNA: TGTGCCAGCAGCTTAATGGGGGAGCAGTACTTC; CDR3 protein: CASSLMGEQYF
clone size: once; J gene: TRBJ2-7; V gene: TRBV7-2; D gene: -; CDR3 DNA: TGTGCCAGCAGCTTAGTGTCCCTACCCTACGAGCAGTACTTC; CDR3 protein: CASSLVSLPYEQYF
clone size: -; J gene: TRBJ1-3; V gene: TRBV5-1; D gene: -; CDR3 DNA: TGCGCCAGCAGCAGGGATCCCAGCTCTGGAAACACCATATATTTT; CDR3 protein: CASSRDPSSGNTIYF
clone size: -; J gene: TRBJ2-5; V gene: TRBV6-1; D gene: -; CDR3 DNA: TGTGCCAGCAGTGCCCTGAGCCCTCTAGAGACCCAGTACTTC; CDR3 protein: CASSALSPLETQYF
clone size: few; J gene: TRBJ1-1; V gene: TRBV7-9; D gene: -; CDR3 DNA: TGTGCCAGCAGCTTCCAGGAGAACACTGAAGCTTTCTTT; CDR3 protein: CASSFQENTEAFF
clone size: -; J gene: TRBJ2-7; V gene: TRBV19; D gene: -; CDR3 DNA: TGTGCCAGTAGTCATTCCTACGAGCAGTACTTC; CDR3 protein: CASSHSYEQYF
clone size: -; J gene: TRBJ1-1; V gene: TRBV18; D gene: -; CDR3 DNA: TGTGCCAGCGATACGGGACGGATGAGCACTGAAGCTTTCTTT; CDR3 protein: CASDTGRMSTEAFF
clone size: -; J gene: TRBJ2-7; V gene: TRBV19; D gene: -; CDR3 DNA: TGTGCCAGTAGTATAGATCGGGGCAGGGCGGGCGAGCAGTACTTC; CDR3 protein: CASSIDRGRAGEQYF
clone size: -; J gene: TRBJ2-7; V gene: TRBV18; D gene: -; CDR3 DNA: TGTGCCAGCTCACCACTCCCCCGGACTCAATTCTCCTACGAGCAGTACTTC; CDR3 protein: CASSPLPRTQFSYEQYF
clone size: -; J gene: TRBJ2-7; V gene: TRBV6-7; D gene: -; CDR3 DNA: TGTGCCAGCAGTTACCGGGACTCCCTCACTTGGGAGCAGTACTTC; CDR3 protein: CASSYRDSLTWEQYF
clone size: -; J gene: TRBJ2-7; V gene: TRBV6-5; D gene: TRBD1; CDR3 DNA: TGTGCCAGCAGTTCTTCTGGGACAGGGGGAGGCGAGCAGTACTTC; CDR3 protein: CASSSSGTGGGEQYF
clone size: -; J gene: TRBJ1-1; V gene: TRBV10-3; D gene: -; CDR3 DNA: TGTGCCATCAAATTGACTCGGTCCGACACTGAAGCTTTCTTT; CDR3 protein: CAIKLTRSDTEAFF
clone size: few; J gene: TRBJ1-4; V gene: TRBV28; D gene: -; CDR3 DNA: TGTGCCACCGCTTGGGCCCCTCTTAATGAAAAACTGTTTTTT; CDR3 protein: CATAWAPLNEKLFF